The clone carrying this TCR beta chain was observed a few times. Its target is unknown. MiXCR, run by TCRdb on the 5' RACE reads, gives a single entry per CDR3 protein. Among roughly 190,000 distinct CDR3 sequences listed, about a sixth were seen once. This CDR3 region has 14 residues. With V trimmed by 1 base and J by 8 bases, 7 bases remained unmatched. Germline lookup yields CDR1 DFQATT and CDR2 SNEGSKA (reference sequence). The sample comes from a study of identical twins. Study observations and caveats: Out-of-frame sharing of TCR alpha in monozygotic twins was underestimated by models.

These same records also appear under a second study, on T cells expressing NK-cell markers.

The V and J genes are TRBV20-1 and TRBJ2-1, with 8 bases fitting TRBD1. The specimen was CD8+ T cells sorted from blood. The receptor's source is a woman between 18 and 29 years old in good health. The CDR3, as DNA: TGCAGTGCTAGAGCCCTCGGACAGGGCCATGAGCAGTTCTTC. Protein sequence: CSARALGQGHEQFF.